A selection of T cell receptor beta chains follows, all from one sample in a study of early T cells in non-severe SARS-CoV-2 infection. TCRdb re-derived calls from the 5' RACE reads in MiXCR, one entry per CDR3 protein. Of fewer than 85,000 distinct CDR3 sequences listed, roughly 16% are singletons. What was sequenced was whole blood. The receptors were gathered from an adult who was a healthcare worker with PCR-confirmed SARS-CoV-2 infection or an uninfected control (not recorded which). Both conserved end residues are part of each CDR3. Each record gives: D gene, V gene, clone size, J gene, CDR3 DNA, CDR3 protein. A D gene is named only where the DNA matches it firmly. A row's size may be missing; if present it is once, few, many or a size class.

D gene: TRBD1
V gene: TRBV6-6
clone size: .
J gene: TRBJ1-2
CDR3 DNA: TGTGCCAGCAGTCACTCGACAGGGGTGTACGGCTACACCTTC
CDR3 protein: CASSHSTGVYGYTF

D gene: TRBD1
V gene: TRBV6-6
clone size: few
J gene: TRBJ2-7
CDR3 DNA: TGTGCCAGCAGAAACCCCTCGACAGGGAATCCGTCCTACGAGCAGTACTTC
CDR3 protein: CASRNPSTGNPSYEQYF

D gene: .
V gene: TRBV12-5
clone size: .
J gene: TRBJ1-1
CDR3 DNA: TGTGCTAGTGGTTTGGGGGGAATGAACACTGAAGCTTTCTTT
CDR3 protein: CASGLGGMNTEAFF

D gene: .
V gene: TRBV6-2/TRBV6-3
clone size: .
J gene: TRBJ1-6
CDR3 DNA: TGTGCCAGCAGTTACCGGACCTCAAGAGAATCACCCCTCCACTTT
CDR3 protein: CASSYRTSRESPLHF

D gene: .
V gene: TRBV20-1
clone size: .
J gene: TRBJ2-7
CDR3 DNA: TGCAGTGCTAGAGCCTCAGGGGCGGAGCGGACCTACGAGCAGTACTTC
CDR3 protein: CSARASGAERTYEQYF

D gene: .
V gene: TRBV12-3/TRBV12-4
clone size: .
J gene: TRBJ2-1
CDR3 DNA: TGTGCCAGCAGTTTCCGCAGGGCCAATGAGCAGTTCTTC
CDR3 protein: CASSFRRANEQFF

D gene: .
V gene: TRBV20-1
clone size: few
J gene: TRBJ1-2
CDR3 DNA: TGCAGTGCTATCGATAACTATGGCTACACCTTC
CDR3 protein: CSAIDNYGYTF

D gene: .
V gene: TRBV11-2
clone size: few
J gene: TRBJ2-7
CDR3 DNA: TGTGCCAGCAGCTTAATTGATCCCTACGAGCAGTACTTC
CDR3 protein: CASSLIDPYEQYF

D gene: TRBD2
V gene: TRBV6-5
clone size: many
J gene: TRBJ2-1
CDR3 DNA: TGTGCCAGCAGTTGGACTAGCGGGACCTACAATGAGCAGTTCTTC
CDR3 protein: CASSWTSGTYNEQFF

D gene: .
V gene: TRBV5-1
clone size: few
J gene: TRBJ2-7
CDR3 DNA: TGCGCCAGCAGCTTGGGGACCGGGACCTTGACCTCCGAGCAGTACTTC
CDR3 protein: CASSLGTGTLTSEQYF

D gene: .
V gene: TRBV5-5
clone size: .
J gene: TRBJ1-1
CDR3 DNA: TGTGCCAGCAGCTTGGCCGGGGAGAATGAAGCTTTCTTT
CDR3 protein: CASSLAGENEAFF

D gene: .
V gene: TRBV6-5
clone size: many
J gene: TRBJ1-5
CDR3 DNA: TGTGCCAGCAGGAAAGGGACCAATCAGCCCCAGCATTTT
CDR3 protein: CASRKGTNQPQHF

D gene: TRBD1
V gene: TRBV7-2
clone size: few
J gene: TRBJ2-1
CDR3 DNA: TGTGCCAGCAGCTTAGAACAGGGGCCCTACAATGAGCAGTTCTTC
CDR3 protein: CASSLEQGPYNEQFF

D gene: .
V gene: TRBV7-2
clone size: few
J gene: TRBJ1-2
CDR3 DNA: TGTGCCAGCAGACAGAATTCTAACTATGGCTACACCTTC
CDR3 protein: CASRQNSNYGYTF

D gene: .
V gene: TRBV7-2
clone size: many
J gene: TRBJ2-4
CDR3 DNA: TGTGCCAGCAGCCAGGGGAGCGGGCGGCAAAACATTCAGTACTTC
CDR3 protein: CASSQGSGRQNIQYF

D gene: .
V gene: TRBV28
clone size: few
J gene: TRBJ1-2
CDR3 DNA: TGTGCCAGCAGCGAACGGGAGTGGGATGGCTACACCTTC
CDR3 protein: CASSEREWDGYTF

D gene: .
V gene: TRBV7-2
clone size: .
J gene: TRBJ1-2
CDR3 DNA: TGTGCCAGCAGCTTAGCAGCTAACTATGGCTACACCTTC
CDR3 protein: CASSLAANYGYTF

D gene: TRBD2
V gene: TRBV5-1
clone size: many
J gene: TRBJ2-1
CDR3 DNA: TGCGCCAGCAGACCCGGACTAGCGGGGGCCAATGAGCAGTTCTTC
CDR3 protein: CASRPGLAGANEQFF

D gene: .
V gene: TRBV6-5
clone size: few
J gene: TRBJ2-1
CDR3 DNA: TGTGCCAGCAGTTACTCGTGGGGCGCCCAGGTCTATGAGCAGTTCTTC
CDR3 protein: CASSYSWGAQVYEQFF

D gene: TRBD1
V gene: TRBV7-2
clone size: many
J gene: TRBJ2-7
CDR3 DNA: TGTGCCAGCAGAAATCTACGGGACAGCCCCTACGAGCAGTACTTC
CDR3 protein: CASRNLRDSPYEQYF

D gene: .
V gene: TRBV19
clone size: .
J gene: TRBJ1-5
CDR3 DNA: TGTGCCAGTAGTAGGGGAGGAAATAGCAATCAGCCCCAGCATTTT
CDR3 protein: CASSRGGNSNQPQHF

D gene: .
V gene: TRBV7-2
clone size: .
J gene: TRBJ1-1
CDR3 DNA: TGTGCCAGCAGCTTAGTCAAGGGAAACACTGAAGCTTTCTTT
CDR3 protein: CASSLVKGNTEAFF

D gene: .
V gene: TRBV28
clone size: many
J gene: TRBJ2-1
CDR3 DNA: TGTGCCAGCAGACGCATTAACAGGGATATCTACAATGAGCAGTTCTTC
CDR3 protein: CASRRINRDIYNEQFF

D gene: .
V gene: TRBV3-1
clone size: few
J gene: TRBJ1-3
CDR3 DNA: TGTGCCAGCAGTCAACGGGGCCTCTCTGGAAACACCATATATTTT
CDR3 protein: CASSQRGLSGNTIYF

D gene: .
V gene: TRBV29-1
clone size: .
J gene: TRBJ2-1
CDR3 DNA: TGCAGCGTTGCGTCCTACAATGAGCAGTTCTTC
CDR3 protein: CSVASYNEQFF

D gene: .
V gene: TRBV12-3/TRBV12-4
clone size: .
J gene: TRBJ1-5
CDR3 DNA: TGTGCCAGCAGCGCCCTGGATCAATATCAGCATTTT
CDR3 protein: CASSALDQYQHF

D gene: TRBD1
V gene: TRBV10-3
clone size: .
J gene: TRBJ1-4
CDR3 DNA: TGTGCCATCAGTGTAGGGGGCGGACAAGAAAAACTGTTTTTT
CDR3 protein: CAISVGGGQEKLFF

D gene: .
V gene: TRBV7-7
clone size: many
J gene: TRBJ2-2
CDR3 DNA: TGTGCTAGCAGCCCCCGGTGGGGGACCGGGGAGCTGTTTTTT
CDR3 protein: CASSPRWGTGELFF

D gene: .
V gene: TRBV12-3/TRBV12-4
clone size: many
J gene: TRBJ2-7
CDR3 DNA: TGTGCCAGCAGTTCCCCCGCGAAAACCTACGAGCAGTACTTC
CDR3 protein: CASSSPAKTYEQYF

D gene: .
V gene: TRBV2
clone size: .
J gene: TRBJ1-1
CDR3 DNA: TGTGCCAGCAGTGTTCAGAGATCCGCGGGTACTGAAGCTTTCTTT
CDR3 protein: CASSVQRSAGTEAFF